This is a list of T cell receptor beta chains from one sample in a study of immune cell composition in non-small cell lung cancer. Measured with immunoSEQ multiplex PCR; TCRdb has only the in-frame clones, and not every one. Among around 16,000 clones listed, about three quarters were seen once. Separately, the same data were catalogued under a study of CD4 T cells in lung cancer.

Sequencing was done on a sample of non-adjacent lung tissue. The receptor source for this set is a human donor with non-small cell lung cancer. Each CDR3 is given with its conserved first and last residue. A D gene is named only where the DNA matches it firmly. Clone size appears in some rows only: once, few, many, or a class for an expanded clone.

length: 15; size: NA; V: TRBV28; D: NA; J: TRBJ2-5; CDR3: CASSLIGGGGETQYF; DNA: TGTGCCAGCAGTTTAATCGGAGGGGGTGGGGAGACCCAGTACTTC
length: 16; size: NA; V: TRBV9; D: NA; J: TRBJ2-2; CDR3: CASSLTGTPFTGELFF; DNA: TGTGCCAGCAGCCTCACCGGGACACCATTCACCGGGGAGCTGTTTTTT
length: 18; size: NA; V: TRBV5-1; D: TRBD2; J: TRBJ2-3; CDR3: CASSSTSGGSLASDTQYF; DNA: TGCGCCAGCAGCTCGACTAGCGGGGGCTCACTGGCCTCAGATACGCAGTATTTT
length: 11; size: NA; V: TRBV30; D: NA; J: TRBJ1-2; CDR3: CAWSWEGGYTF; DNA: TGTGCCTGGAGTTGGGAGGGTGGCTACACCTTC
length: 13; size: once; V: TRBV9; D: NA; J: TRBJ1-1; CDR3: CASSVAPNTEAFF; DNA: TGTGCCAGCAGCGTAGCCCCGAACACTGAAGCTTTCTTT
length: 18; size: NA; V: TRBV5-6; D: TRBD2; J: TRBJ2-5; CDR3: CASSPMPGLAITQETQYF; DNA: TGTGCCAGCAGCCCAATGCCGGGACTAGCGATAACCCAAGAGACCCAGTACTTC
length: 15; size: NA; V: TRBV28; D: NA; J: TRBJ1-3; CDR3: CASSSQTDSGNTIYF; DNA: TGTGCCAGCAGTTCCCAGACGGACTCTGGAAACACCATATATTTT
length: 14; size: NA; V: TRBV5-5; D: NA; J: TRBJ2-7; CDR3: CASSSRLTIYEQYF; DNA: TGTGCCAGCAGCAGTCGCCTTACCATCTACGAGCAGTACTTC
length: 13; size: few; V: TRBV18; D: NA; J: TRBJ2-7; CDR3: CASSPGLAYEQYF; DNA: TGTGCCAGCTCCCCCGGCCTGGCCTACGAGCAGTACTTC
length: 11; size: NA; V: TRBV20-1; D: NA; J: TRBJ2-5; CDR3: CSARHGETQYF; DNA: TGCAGTGCTAGACACGGGGAGACCCAGTACTTC
length: 15; size: once; V: TRBV7-8; D: NA; J: TRBJ1-5; CDR3: CASSRTEGRNQPQHF; DNA: TGTGCCAGCAGCAGGACAGAGGGCCGAAATCAGCCCCAGCATTTT
length: 13; size: NA; V: TRBV28; D: NA; J: TRBJ2-5; CDR3: CASSFGVLETQYF; DNA: TGTGCCAGCAGTTTCGGGGTTTTGGAGACCCAGTACTTC
length: 14; size: NA; V: TRBV19; D: TRBD1; J: TRBJ2-2; CDR3: CASSDRDRPSQLFF; DNA: TGTGCCAGTAGTGACCGGGACAGGCCCTCCCAGCTGTTTTTT